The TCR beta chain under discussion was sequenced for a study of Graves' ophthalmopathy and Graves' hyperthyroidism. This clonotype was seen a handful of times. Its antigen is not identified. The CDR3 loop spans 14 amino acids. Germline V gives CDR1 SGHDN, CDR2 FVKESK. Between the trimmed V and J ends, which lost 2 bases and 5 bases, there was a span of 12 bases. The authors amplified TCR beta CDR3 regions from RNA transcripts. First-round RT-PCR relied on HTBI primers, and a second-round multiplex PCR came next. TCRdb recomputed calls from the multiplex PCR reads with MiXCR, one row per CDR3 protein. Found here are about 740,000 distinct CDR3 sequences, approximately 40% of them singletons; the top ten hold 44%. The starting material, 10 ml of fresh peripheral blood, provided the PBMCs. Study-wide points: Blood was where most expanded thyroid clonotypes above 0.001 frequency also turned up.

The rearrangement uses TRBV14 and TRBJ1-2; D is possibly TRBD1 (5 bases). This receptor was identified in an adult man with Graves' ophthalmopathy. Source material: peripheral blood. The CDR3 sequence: CASSQRDGSYGYTF. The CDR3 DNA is TGTGCCAGCAGCCAACGGGACGGTAGTTATGGCTACACCTTC.